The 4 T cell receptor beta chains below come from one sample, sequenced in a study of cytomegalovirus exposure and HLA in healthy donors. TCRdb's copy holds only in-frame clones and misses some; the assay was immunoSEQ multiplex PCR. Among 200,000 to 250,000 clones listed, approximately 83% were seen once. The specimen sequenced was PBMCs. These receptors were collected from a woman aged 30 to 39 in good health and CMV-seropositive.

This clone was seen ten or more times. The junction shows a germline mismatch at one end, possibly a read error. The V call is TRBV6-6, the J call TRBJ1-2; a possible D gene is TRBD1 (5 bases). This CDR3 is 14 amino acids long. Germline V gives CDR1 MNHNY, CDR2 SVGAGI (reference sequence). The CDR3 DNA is TGTGCCAGCAGCTACTCAGGGCAGGGATATGGCTACACCTTC. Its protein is CASSYSGQGYGYTF.

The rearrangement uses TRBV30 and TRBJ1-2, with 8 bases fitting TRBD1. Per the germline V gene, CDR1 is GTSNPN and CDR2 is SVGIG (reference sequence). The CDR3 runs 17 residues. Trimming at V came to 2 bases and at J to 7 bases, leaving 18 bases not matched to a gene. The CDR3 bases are TGTGCCTGGAGTCTAACCCCGGCTCGGCAGGGGGCAGGTGGCTACACCTTC. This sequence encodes CAWSLTPARQGAGGYTF.

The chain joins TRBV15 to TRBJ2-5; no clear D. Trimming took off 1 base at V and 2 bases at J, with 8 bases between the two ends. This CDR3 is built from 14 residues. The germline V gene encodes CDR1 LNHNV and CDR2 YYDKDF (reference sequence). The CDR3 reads CATSRVGFQETQYF. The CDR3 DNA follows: TGTGCCACCAGCAGAGTCGGGTTTCAAGAGACCCAGTACTTC.

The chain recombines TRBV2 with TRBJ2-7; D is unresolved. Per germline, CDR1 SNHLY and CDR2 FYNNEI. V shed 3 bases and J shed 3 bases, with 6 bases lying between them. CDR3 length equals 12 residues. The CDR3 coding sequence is TGTGCCAGCAGTGACTCCATCTACGAGCAGTACTTC. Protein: CASSDSIYEQYF.